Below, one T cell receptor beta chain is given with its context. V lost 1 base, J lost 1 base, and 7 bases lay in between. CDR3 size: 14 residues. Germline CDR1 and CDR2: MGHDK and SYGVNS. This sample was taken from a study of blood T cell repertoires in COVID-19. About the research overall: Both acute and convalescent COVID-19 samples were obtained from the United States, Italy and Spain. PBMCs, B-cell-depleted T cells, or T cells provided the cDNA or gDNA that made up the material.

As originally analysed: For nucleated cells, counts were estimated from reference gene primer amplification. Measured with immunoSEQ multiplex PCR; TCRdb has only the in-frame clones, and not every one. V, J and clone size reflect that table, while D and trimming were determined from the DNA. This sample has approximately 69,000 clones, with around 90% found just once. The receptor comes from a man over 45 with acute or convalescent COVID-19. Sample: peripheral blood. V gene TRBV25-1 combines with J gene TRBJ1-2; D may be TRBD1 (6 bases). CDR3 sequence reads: CASSELGGNYGYTF. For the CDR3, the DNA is TGTGCCAGCAGTGAATTAGGGGGTAACTATGGCTACACCTTC.